This TCR beta chain comes out of a study of CD8+ T cells in alopecia areata. V was pared by 9 bases and J by 5 bases, with 7 bases of the junction left unmatched. The germline V gene has CDR1 MNHEY and CDR2 SMNVEV (reference sequence). This CDR3 has 13 residues. Extraction and reverse transcription of RNA yielded cDNA as the sequencing template. The protocol was immunoSEQ multiplex PCR, while the TCRdb copy is restricted to in-frame clones and leaves out a portion. Of 65,000 to 90,000 clones in the sample, around 54% were seen once. The J gene is TRBJ2-1, the V gene TRBV27, with TRBD2 matching 7 bases. The source of this sequence is a human donor with alopecia areata. Sequenced input: NKG2D-high CD8+ T cells sorted from blood. The CDR3 DNA reads as TGTGCCAGTGCAACTAGCGCTCACAATGAGCAGTTCTTC. It translates to CASATSAHNEQFF.